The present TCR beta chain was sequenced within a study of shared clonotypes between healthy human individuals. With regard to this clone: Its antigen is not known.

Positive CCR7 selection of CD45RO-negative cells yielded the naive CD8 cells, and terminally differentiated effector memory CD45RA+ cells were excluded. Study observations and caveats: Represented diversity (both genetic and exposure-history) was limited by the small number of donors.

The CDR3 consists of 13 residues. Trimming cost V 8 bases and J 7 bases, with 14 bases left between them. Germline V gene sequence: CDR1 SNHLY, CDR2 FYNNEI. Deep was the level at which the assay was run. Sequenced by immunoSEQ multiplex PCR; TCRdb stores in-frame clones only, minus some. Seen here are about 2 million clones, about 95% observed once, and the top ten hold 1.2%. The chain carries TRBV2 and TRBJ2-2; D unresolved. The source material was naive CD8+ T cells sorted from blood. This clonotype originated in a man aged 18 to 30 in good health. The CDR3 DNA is TGTGCCAGCGGTTACAGTACGAGCGGGGAGCTGTTTTTT. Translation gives CASGYSTSGELFF.